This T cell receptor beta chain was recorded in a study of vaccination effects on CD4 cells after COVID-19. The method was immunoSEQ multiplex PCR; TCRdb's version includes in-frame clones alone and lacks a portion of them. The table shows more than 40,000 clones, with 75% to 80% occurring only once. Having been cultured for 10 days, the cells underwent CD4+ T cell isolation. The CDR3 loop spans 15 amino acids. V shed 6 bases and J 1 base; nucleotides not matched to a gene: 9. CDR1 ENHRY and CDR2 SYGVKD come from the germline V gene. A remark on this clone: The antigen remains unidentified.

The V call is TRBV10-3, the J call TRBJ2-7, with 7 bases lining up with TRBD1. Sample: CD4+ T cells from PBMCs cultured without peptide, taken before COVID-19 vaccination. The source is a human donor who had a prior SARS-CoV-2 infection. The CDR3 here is CAISAGDRRSYEQYF. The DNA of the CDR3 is TGTGCCATCAGCGCCGGGGACAGACGTTCCTACGAGCAGTACTTC.